This is a list of T cell receptor beta chains from one sample in a study of T cell responses to AZD1222 COVID-19 vaccine. Repertoires were generated with immunoSEQ multiplex PCR, while TCRdb's copy carries only in-frame clones and drops some. The table records 95,000 to 100,000 clones, 84% of them present only once. Sequencing used peripheral blood, obtained 28 days after the second AZD1222 dose. The receptor set was obtained from an adult who received the AZD1222 COVID-19 vaccine. The conserved cysteine and the conserved F or W are not part of the CDR3 here. Fields, in order: J gene, V gene, CDR3 length, CDR3 protein.

j_call: TRBJ1-2; v_call: TRBV12-3/TRBV12-4; cdr3_length: 9; cdr3_aa: ASSNRGTYT
j_call: TRBJ2-2; v_call: TRBV5-4; cdr3_length: 14; cdr3_aa: ASRLTVAGGAGELF
j_call: TRBJ1-1; v_call: TRBV7-9; cdr3_length: 14; cdr3_aa: ASDNTGRTANTEAF
j_call: TRBJ1-1; v_call: TRBV19; cdr3_length: 10; cdr3_aa: ASSIGNTEAF
j_call: TRBJ2-1; v_call: TRBV2; cdr3_length: 13; cdr3_aa: ASSDGGRWENEQF
j_call: TRBJ2-5; v_call: TRBV18; cdr3_length: 14; cdr3_aa: ASSRLLEVLEETQY
j_call: TRBJ1-6; v_call: TRBV6-5; cdr3_length: 13; cdr3_aa: ASSNGQGTGSPLH
j_call: TRBJ1-2; v_call: TRBV3-1/TRBV3-2; cdr3_length: 15; cdr3_aa: ASSHDGTGASSYGYT
j_call: TRBJ2-1; v_call: TRBV9; cdr3_length: 11; cdr3_aa: ASSTTGEPEQF
j_call: TRBJ1-2; v_call: TRBV5-1; cdr3_length: 12; cdr3_aa: ASSLNGQGEGYT
j_call: TRBJ2-1; v_call: TRBV3-1/TRBV3-2; cdr3_length: 11; cdr3_aa: ASSQGLGFEQF
j_call: TRBJ2-2; v_call: TRBV7-2; cdr3_length: 13; cdr3_aa: ASSLAVQGTGELF
j_call: TRBJ2-7; v_call: TRBV10-1; cdr3_length: 12; cdr3_aa: ASSESHRVYEQY
j_call: TRBJ2-7; v_call: TRBV6-5; cdr3_length: 14; cdr3_aa: ASSYSPRTLTYEQY
j_call: TRBJ2-3; v_call: TRBV27; cdr3_length: 11; cdr3_aa: ASKVAGIDTQY
j_call: TRBJ2-7; v_call: TRBV10-2; cdr3_length: 11; cdr3_aa: ASRRQGSYEQY
j_call: TRBJ1-6; v_call: TRBV19; cdr3_length: 13; cdr3_aa: ASSPSRENNSPLH
j_call: TRBJ1-4; v_call: TRBV6-5; cdr3_length: 12; cdr3_aa: ASRGQGNNEKLF
j_call: TRBJ1-2; v_call: TRBV5-1; cdr3_length: 13; cdr3_aa: ASSFGASANYGYT
j_call: TRBJ1-2; v_call: TRBV27; cdr3_length: 12; cdr3_aa: ASSSYGTGHGYT
j_call: TRBJ1-1; v_call: TRBV7-8; cdr3_length: 11; cdr3_aa: ASSELTAGRAF
j_call: TRBJ1-2; v_call: TRBV7-9; cdr3_length: 14; cdr3_aa: ASSLARQGANYGYT
j_call: TRBJ2-1; v_call: TRBV5-1; cdr3_length: 11; cdr3_aa: ASSRLDYNEQF